This entry features one T cell receptor beta chain sequence. Its antigen remains unidentified. There are no base qualities to consult, and no much larger clone falls within one base. These data originate in a study of T cell responses to AZD1222 COVID-19 vaccine (dated by TCRdb to the early 2020s). Study-wide context: AZD1222 recipients given second doses at about 4 weeks or at about 12 weeks were pooled, since spike-specific TCR depth and breadth were not found to differ between the two schedules. TCR sequencing was performed for fewer than 250 trial participants, of whom roughly 200 were given two doses of AZD1222 and around 25 were given two doses of MenACWY control vaccine. Trial participants were enrolled by age into subgroups of 18-55, 56-69 and 70-plus years, and 148, 28 and 57 TCR-sequenced participants, respectively, were included in these subgroups. Results and caveats for the whole study, not just this receptor: Reportedly, close to half of the unique spike-specific TCRs recognized epitopes lying outside the regions that are mutated in the B.1.351 and B.1.1.7 variants. A significant rise in spike-specific TCR breadth and depth was observed after two AZD1222 doses relative to day 0 and relative to MenACWY recipients. Participants were mostly white British, with more females than males. The authors suggested clonal diversity may have been underestimated. In the small 56-69-year group, the increase in depth fell short of significance, most likely because of low power. The vaccine-associated CD4 TCRs covered the entire spike protein, and the dominant responses fell in regions 160-218 and 743-854. Because no day 14 peak-response samples were available, repertoires were characterized only after the peak T cell response. Conclusions about previously exposed vaccinees are limited because only a handful of AZD1222 recipients were SARS-CoV-2 seropositive at baseline.

The CDR3 regions of human TCRbeta chains were analyzed by immunosequencing. Turning to the authors' computational methods: Repertoire TCRs were matched against a reference library of SARS-CoV-2-specific TCRs generated with the MIRA antigen-specificity platform. Breadth was defined as the fraction of unique TCRs that were SARS-CoV-2-associated, and depth was defined as the fraction of total T cells that were SARS-CoV-2-associated. Using the MIRA data, each spike-specific TCR was mapped to the spike region that the TCR reacts to and placed in a CD4 or CD8 class. Log10-transformed breadth and depth values were compared by one-way ANOVA with Sidak's multiple comparisons tests. The table was pulled from immuneACCESS by TCRdb, which kept in-frame rearrangements only. Such tables lose some clones; where checked, under half of the loss comes from unresolved V genes, and the rest has no known cause. Clonal size and the V and J genes are those of that table, whereas D and trimming came from the DNA. This sample comprises 65,000 to 80,000 clones, 90% of them detected only once. The top ten clonotypes cover 4.2% of the sample.

This specimen's time point label, interpreted: baseline before first vaccination. Samples from vaccinated people were obtained from the UK trials COV001 and COV002, which included a single-blind randomized controlled phase 2/3 trial of AZD1222 (ChAdOx1 nCoV-19) in healthy adults. Trial participant PBMC samples were collected at day 0 and day 28 after the second dose for TCRbeta chain sequencing. Measured from the cysteine to the phenylalanine, the CDR3 is 16 residues long. The sequence is cut down to CDR3 DNA, 48 bases in frame from base 1. After removal of 9 bases from V and 5 bases from J, the junction retains 17 bases not matched to a gene. The germline V gene yields SGHVS for CDR1 and FNYEAQ for CDR2.

The chain joins TRBV7-6 to TRBJ2-5, with TRBD1 matching 8 junction bases. This receptor was obtained from an adult in good health. Sequences were derived from peripheral blood, sampled on day 0 of AZD1222 vaccination. The CDR3 reads CASASAATGGRETQYF. The DNA reads TGTGCCAGTGCTTCTGCGGCAACAGGGGGTAGGGAGACCCAGTACTTC.